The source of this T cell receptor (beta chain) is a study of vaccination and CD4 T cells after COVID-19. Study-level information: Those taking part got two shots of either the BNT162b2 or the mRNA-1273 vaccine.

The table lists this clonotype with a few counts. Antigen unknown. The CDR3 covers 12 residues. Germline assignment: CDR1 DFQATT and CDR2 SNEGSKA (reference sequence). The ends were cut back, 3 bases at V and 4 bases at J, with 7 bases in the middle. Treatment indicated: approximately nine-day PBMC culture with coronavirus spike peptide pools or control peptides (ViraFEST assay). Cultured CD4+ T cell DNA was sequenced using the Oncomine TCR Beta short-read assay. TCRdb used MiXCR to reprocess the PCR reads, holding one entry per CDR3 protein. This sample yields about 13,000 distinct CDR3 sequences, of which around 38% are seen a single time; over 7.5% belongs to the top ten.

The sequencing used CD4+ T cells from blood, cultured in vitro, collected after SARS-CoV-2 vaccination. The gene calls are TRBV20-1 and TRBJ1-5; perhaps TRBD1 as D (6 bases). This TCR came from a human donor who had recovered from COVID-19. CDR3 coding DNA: TGCAGTGCTAGCACAGGGAATCAGCCCCAGCATTTT. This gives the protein CSASTGNQPQHF.